This T cell receptor (beta chain) was observed in a study of OX40 agonist ivuxolimab in advanced cancers. At the level of the study: Patients enrolled in dose escalation were diagnosed with hepatocellular carcinoma, melanoma, renal cell or head and neck cancer. Participants, approximately 81% male, averaged about 56 years of age, ranging from about 23 to 90. A partial response was reached by three patients: one with hepatocellular carcinoma and two with cutaneous melanoma.

Here immunoSEQ multiplex PCR was the method, and the copy in TCRdb shows in-frame clones only, minus some. The repertoire holds tens of thousands of clones, with over 75% as singletons. The CDR3 contains 15 residues. The trim removed 7 bases at V and 3 bases at J, leaving 9 bases unmatched. The germline CDR1 and CDR2 sequences are MNHNS and SASEGT. Patients were ineligible given autoimmune disease history or systemic immunosuppression. This clone appeared a single time. The TCR comes from an adult with an advanced solid tumor such as melanoma, head and neck, liver or kidney cancer. The chain links TRBV6-1 to TRBJ1-2; TRBD1 aligns across 9 bases. This sample comprised CD4+ or CD8+ T cells sorted from blood, obtained in a trial of the OX40 agonist ivuxolimab. CDR3 loop: CASISGTGRYYGYTF. CDR3 sequence (DNA): TGTGCCAGCATATCCGGGACAGGGAGGTACTATGGCTACACCTTC.